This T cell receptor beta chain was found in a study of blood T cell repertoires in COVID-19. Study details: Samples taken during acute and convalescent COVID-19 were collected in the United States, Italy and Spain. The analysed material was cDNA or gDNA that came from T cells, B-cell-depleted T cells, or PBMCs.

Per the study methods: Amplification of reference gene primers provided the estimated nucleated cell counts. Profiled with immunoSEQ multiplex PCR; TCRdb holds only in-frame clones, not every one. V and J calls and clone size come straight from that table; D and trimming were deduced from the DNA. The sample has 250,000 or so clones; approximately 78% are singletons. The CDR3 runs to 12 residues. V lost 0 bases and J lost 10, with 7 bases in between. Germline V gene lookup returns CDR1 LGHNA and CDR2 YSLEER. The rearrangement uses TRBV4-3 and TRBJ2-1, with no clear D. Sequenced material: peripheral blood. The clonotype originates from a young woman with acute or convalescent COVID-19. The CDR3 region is CASSQDFLEQFF. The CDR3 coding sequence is TGCGCCAGCAGCCAAGATTTCTTGGAGCAGTTCTTC.